The entry below describes one TCR beta chain. No antigen is known for it. Per-nucleotide qualities are absent, and no much larger clonotype sits a single base away. The record originates from a study of blood T cell repertoires in COVID-19 (dated by TCRdb to the early 2020s). Study-wide context: Collaborator samples came from the United States, Italy and Spain and covered acute and convalescent phases of COVID-19. The samples were drawn from the first 160 participants of the ongoing ImmuneRACE study and from some 1,300 subjects provided by 6 global collaborators. The prospective study material was composed of cDNA or gDNA derived from T cells, B-cell-depleted T cells, or PBMCs. Where available, HLA class I and class II types were taken from metadata supplied by the sample provider and were not determined by assay-based typing. Subjects who had been exposed to COVID-19, were actively infected with it, or had recovered from it provided the deeply sampled blood TCRbeta repertoires that made up the dataset. A freely available public database, intended as a resource for researchers studying the immune response to SARS-CoV-2, is where the repertoires were released. Sample metadata almost always included a de-identified subject ID, COVID-19 status, age in years and sex.

Points the paper makes about the study in general: The amount of clinical and demographic metadata varied by source and participant and was provided uncurated.

The immunoSEQ Assay, a bias-controlled multiplex PCR, was used to amplify TCRbeta CDR3 regions from genomic DNA. As for the original processing: The number of nucleated cells in each sample was estimated by amplification of reference gene primers within the assay. Sequence reads were collapsed and filtered to measure the absolute abundance of every unique TCRbeta CDR3 rearrangement. For each sample, productive Simpson clonality was calculated as the square root of Simpson's diversity index over productive rearrangements. TCRdb re-hosts the immuneACCESS table, in-frame sequences only. Its copies lack some clones; in the studies checked, an unresolved V gene accounts for under half of them, and the cause for the rest is not known. Clonal size and the V and J genes are those of that table, whereas D and trimming came from the DNA. The table for this sample lists approximately 210,000 clones; around 81% of them were counted only once. The ten largest account for 8.9% of the sample.

Participants in the prospective study were aged roughly 18 to 89 years, lived in about two dozen United States geographic areas, and enrolled through a virtual design. In the prospective study, cohorts were assigned on the basis of participant-reported clinical history obtained from a screening survey and a study questionnaire. Each participant in the prospective study had whole blood, serum and a nasopharyngeal or oropharyngeal swab collected by mobile phlebotomists. Over a 2-month period, participants in the prospective study had the option of providing additional blood draws and questionnaires. Blood samples from the prospective study were shipped frozen or at room temperature prior to DNA extraction. CDR1 SQVTM and CDR2 ANQGSEA were looked up in the germline V gene. Inclusive of the bounding cysteine and phenylalanine, the CDR3 is 12 residues long. Only the CDR3 DNA is retained, 36 bases long and in frame from the first base. After removal of 7 bases from V and 0 bases from J, the junction retains 0 bases not matched to a gene.

Recombination linked TRBV29-1 to TRBJ2-1, and 7 bases in between align with TRBD1. Source material: PBMCs or T cells enriched from blood (not recorded which). The sequence came from a woman in her forties or fifties with acute COVID-19. The CDR3 here reads CSGDSSYNEQFF. The nucleotides are TGCAGCGGGGACAGCTCCTACAATGAGCAGTTCTTC.